This TCR beta chain was recorded in a study of metastatic and nonmetastatic thyroid tumors (dated by TCRdb to 2020 to 2021). With regard to the full study: The researchers compared repertoires between peripheral blood samples and tumor or nodule tissue samples from patients with malignant or benign thyroid disease. Study-wide conclusions, independent of this receptor: In both blood and tumor samples, malignant tumors were reported to have significantly higher TCR beta diversity than benign nodules.

Libraries were constructed by PCR. The sequencing machine was an Illumina HiSeq 4000. The TCR beta-chain CDR3 region of each patient was profiled by high-throughput sequencing. The paper's processing steps were these. A classifier to discriminate distant-metastatic papillary thyroid cancer patients was built from CDR3 differences across clinicopathological groups. To measure repertoire diversity the researchers used the Shannon index, while the Morisita-Horn index served to gauge how similar the tumor and blood repertoires were. The public reads were run again by TCRdb, first through fastp at Q25 and then through MiXCR, and only productive beta chains were kept. TCRdb's processing, not the authors' own work, is the source of the V and J calls. This sample gives roughly 13,000 clones in total; around a quarter of them show up just once. The ten largest make up around a sixth of the sample. This clone was seen only a few times. Its target antigen remains unknown. No quality values exist for individual bases; no much larger clone is one base distant.

Trimming costs V 3 bases and J 8 bases, and their ends lie 13 bases apart. The CDR3 starts with the cysteine, ends with the phenylalanine, and has 13 residues. The entry retains the CDR3 DNA only, 39 bases that are in frame from base 1. Taken from the germline V gene, the CDR1 and CDR2 loops are MDHEN and SYDVKM. None of the patients had been given any treatment before thyroid surgery. Using T-cell receptor beta sequencing, the researchers looked back retrospectively at clinical samples from patients, gathered between the early 2010s and the late 2010s. The sample taken for sequencing was tumor tissue. This TCR was sampled from a female donor with papillary thyroid cancer or a benign thyroid nodule (not recorded which). Some clones in this sample may be carry-over from other donors' samples. The rearranged segments are TRBV28 and TRBJ1-1, with TRBD1 as a weak D call on 5 bases. The DNA reads as follows: TGTGCCAGCAGTTTGGGGCAGGTATTCGAAGCTTTCTTT. This gives the protein CASSLGQVFEAFF.